This is a list of T cell receptor beta chains from one sample in a study of cytomegalovirus exposure and HLA in healthy donors. TCRdb's copy holds only in-frame clones and misses some; the assay was immunoSEQ multiplex PCR. The sample has some 130,000 clones, about four fifths seen once. Material: PBMCs. These receptors all stem from a young man in good health. Each CDR3 is given with its conserved first and last residue. D genes are given only for firm matches. The listing skips clone size in some rows; elsewhere it reads once, few, many or a size class.

d_gene: .
j_gene: TRBJ1-1
v_gene: TRBV6-6
abundance: .
CDR3nt: TGTGCCAGCACCCACGGACTTAAGAACACTGAAGCTTTCTTT
CDR3aa: CASTHGLKNTEAFF

d_gene: .
j_gene: TRBJ2-2
v_gene: TRBV11-3
abundance: .
CDR3nt: TGTGCCAGCAGCCAAACCAACAGGGCGAACACCGGGGAGCTGTTTTTT
CDR3aa: CASSQTNRANTGELFF

d_gene: TRBD1
j_gene: TRBJ2-7
v_gene: TRBV6-5
abundance: .
CDR3nt: TGTGCCAGCAGCTACACCGGGACAGTTACCTACGAGCAGTACTTC
CDR3aa: CASSYTGTVTYEQYF

d_gene: TRBD2
j_gene: TRBJ2-1
v_gene: TRBV19
abundance: .
CDR3nt: TGTGCCAGTAGTTATCAGGGACTAGCGGGGTACGGGAATGAGCAGTTCTTC
CDR3aa: CASSYQGLAGYGNEQFF

d_gene: TRBD2
j_gene: TRBJ2-2
v_gene: TRBV13
abundance: .
CDR3nt: TGTGCCAGCAGCTACTACCTGCTAGCGGGAGCACTAACCGGGGAGCTGTTTTTT
CDR3aa: CASSYYLLAGALTGELFF

d_gene: TRBD2
j_gene: TRBJ2-5
v_gene: TRBV4-3
abundance: .
CDR3nt: TGCGCCAGCAGCCAAGAACTAGCGGGAGGGATCGGGGAGACCCAGTACTTC
CDR3aa: CASSQELAGGIGETQYF

d_gene: TRBD1
j_gene: TRBJ2-3
v_gene: TRBV5-1
abundance: .
CDR3nt: TGCGCCAGCAGCCCACAGGGGTGGTTAGGCCCAGATACGCAGTATTTT
CDR3aa: CASSPQGWLGPDTQYF

d_gene: .
j_gene: TRBJ1-2
v_gene: TRBV19
abundance: .
CDR3nt: TGTGCCAGTAGTATCACCAGGGACTATGGCTACACCTTC
CDR3aa: CASSITRDYGYTF

d_gene: .
j_gene: TRBJ1-4
v_gene: TRBV18
abundance: .
CDR3nt: TGTGCCAGCTCACCCCAGAATGCTGAAAAACTGTTTTTT
CDR3aa: CASSPQNAEKLFF

d_gene: TRBD2
j_gene: TRBJ2-7
v_gene: TRBV25-1
abundance: .
CDR3nt: TGTGCCAGCAGTGTACTAGCGGGAGAGCGTGGCGAGCAGTACTTC
CDR3aa: CASSVLAGERGEQYF

d_gene: .
j_gene: TRBJ2-5
v_gene: TRBV4-1
abundance: .
CDR3nt: TGCGCCAGCAGCCAACTTCAAGGGGGGGTCGGGACCCAGTACTTC
CDR3aa: CASSQLQGGVGTQYF

d_gene: TRBD1
j_gene: TRBJ1-1
v_gene: TRBV14
abundance: .
CDR3nt: TGTGCCAGCTCCCGTACAGGGGCAGAAATCGTATCTGAAGCTTTCTTT
CDR3aa: CASSRTGAEIVSEAFF

d_gene: .
j_gene: TRBJ2-7
v_gene: TRBV6-5
abundance: .
CDR3nt: TGTGCCAGCAGTTACGGTACAGGAGCCTACGAGCAGTACTTC
CDR3aa: CASSYGTGAYEQYF

d_gene: .
j_gene: TRBJ1-2
v_gene: TRBV20-1
abundance: .
CDR3nt: TGCAGTGCCAGGGATAACTATGGCTACACCTTC
CDR3aa: CSARDNYGYTF

d_gene: .
j_gene: TRBJ1-1
v_gene: TRBV29-1
abundance: .
CDR3nt: TGCAGCTCGCTCAGGGTCAACACTGAAGCTTTCTTT
CDR3aa: CSSLRVNTEAFF

d_gene: TRBD2
j_gene: TRBJ2-7
v_gene: TRBV15
abundance: once
CDR3nt: TGTGCCACCAGTCTAGCGGGGCCTAAACGAGAGCAGTACTTC
CDR3aa: CATSLAGPKREQYF

d_gene: .
j_gene: TRBJ2-4
v_gene: TRBV7-2
abundance: once
CDR3nt: TGTGCCAGCAGCTTCCGGGGTCTGGACATTCAGTACTTC
CDR3aa: CASSFRGLDIQYF

d_gene: TRBD1
j_gene: TRBJ1-2
v_gene: TRBV11-2
abundance: .
CDR3nt: TGTGCCAGCACCCTCTCTGGGACAGCCGGAAACTATGGCTACACCTTC
CDR3aa: CASTLSGTAGNYGYTF

d_gene: TRBD2
j_gene: TRBJ2-1
v_gene: TRBV4-3
abundance: once
CDR3nt: TGCGCCAGCAGCCAAGAACCTAGCGGGAGAAGGAGTGAGCAGTTCTTC
CDR3aa: CASSQEPSGRRSEQFF

d_gene: TRBD2
j_gene: TRBJ2-3
v_gene: TRBV9
abundance: .
CDR3nt: TGTGCCAGCAGCCCCGCTAGCGGACTCACAGATACGCAGTATTTT
CDR3aa: CASSPASGLTDTQYF

d_gene: .
j_gene: TRBJ2-4
v_gene: TRBV6-6
abundance: .
CDR3nt: TGTGCCAGCATCAGAGGTGGTACCCTAGCCAAAAACATTCAGTACTTC
CDR3aa: CASIRGGTLAKNIQYF

d_gene: .
j_gene: TRBJ2-5
v_gene: TRBV7-6
abundance: .
CDR3nt: TGTGCCAGCAGCTTAGGGGCCCAAAGAGAGACCCAGTACTTC
CDR3aa: CASSLGAQRETQYF

d_gene: TRBD2
j_gene: TRBJ2-5
v_gene: TRBV11-2
abundance: .
CDR3nt: TGTGCCAGCAGCCAAAGCGGGAGAGAGACCCAGTACTTC
CDR3aa: CASSQSGRETQYF

d_gene: .
j_gene: TRBJ2-2
v_gene: TRBV18
abundance: .
CDR3nt: TGTGCCAGCTCACCCTCTTCGCCAGGGCCCGGGGAGCTGTTTTTT
CDR3aa: CASSPSSPGPGELFF

d_gene: TRBD1
j_gene: TRBJ2-7
v_gene: TRBV2
abundance: .
CDR3nt: TGTGCCAGCAGTAGAGACAGGGGGCTTAACGAGCAGTACTTC
CDR3aa: CASSRDRGLNEQYF

d_gene: TRBD1
j_gene: TRBJ2-5
v_gene: TRBV5-1
abundance: .
CDR3nt: TGCGCCAGCAGCTTCAGGGGGTACGGGGAGACCCAGTACTTC
CDR3aa: CASSFRGYGETQYF

d_gene: .
j_gene: TRBJ2-1
v_gene: TRBV5-4
abundance: .
CDR3nt: TGTGCCAGCGGTCTAGATAGCAATGAGCAGTTCTTC
CDR3aa: CASGLDSNEQFF

d_gene: TRBD2
j_gene: TRBJ2-7
v_gene: TRBV7-3
abundance: .
CDR3nt: TGTGCCAGTACTAGCGGGAGCACCCAAATTTCCTACGAGCAGTACTTC
CDR3aa: CASTSGSTQISYEQYF

d_gene: .
j_gene: TRBJ1-4
v_gene: TRBV19
abundance: once
CDR3nt: TGTGCCAGTAGTATCTATATTGGTCTGGGCGTCAAGCTGTTTTTT
CDR3aa: CASSIYIGLGVKLFF

d_gene: .
j_gene: TRBJ2-7
v_gene: TRBV9
abundance: .
CDR3nt: TGTGCCAGCAGCGTAGGGCCAGGAAGCTCCTACGAGCAGTACTTC
CDR3aa: CASSVGPGSSYEQYF

d_gene: TRBD1
j_gene: TRBJ1-2
v_gene: TRBV7-2
abundance: .
CDR3nt: TGTGCCAGCAGCTACAGGGGTCGAGGCTACACCTTC
CDR3aa: CASSYRGRGYTF

d_gene: TRBD1
j_gene: TRBJ1-6
v_gene: TRBV7-9
abundance: .
CDR3nt: TGTGCCAGCAGCCTATCAAGGGGGCTGAATTCACCCCTCCACTTT
CDR3aa: CASSLSRGLNSPLHF

d_gene: .
j_gene: TRBJ2-1
v_gene: TRBV6-5
abundance: few
CDR3nt: TGTGCCAGCAGCCCCATAGGACTCTCCTACAATGAGCAGTTCTTC
CDR3aa: CASSPIGLSYNEQFF

d_gene: .
j_gene: TRBJ2-2
v_gene: TRBV28
abundance: once
CDR3nt: TGTGCCAGCAGTGGAGGGCTAGTCCAAAAATCCACCGGGGAGCTGTTTTTT
CDR3aa: CASSGGLVQKSTGELFF

d_gene: TRBD2
j_gene: TRBJ2-1
v_gene: TRBV7-9
abundance: .
CDR3nt: TGTGCCAGCAGCCTGACAGCGGGAGGGCCCTATGAGCAGTTCTTC
CDR3aa: CASSLTAGGPYEQFF

d_gene: .
j_gene: TRBJ2-7
v_gene: TRBV11-1
abundance: .
CDR3nt: TGTGCCAGCAGCTTTTCTGGTCAGACCTACGAGCAGTACTTC
CDR3aa: CASSFSGQTYEQYF

d_gene: TRBD1
j_gene: TRBJ2-5
v_gene: TRBV5-1
abundance: .
CDR3nt: TGCGCCAGCAGCTTGTCGACAGGGGGTGCGGAGACCCAGTACTTC
CDR3aa: CASSLSTGGAETQYF

d_gene: TRBD1
j_gene: TRBJ1-1
v_gene: TRBV19
abundance: .
CDR3nt: TGTGCCAGTAGGACTTACTCACAGGGGGCTGAAGCTTTCTTT
CDR3aa: CASRTYSQGAEAFF

d_gene: .
j_gene: TRBJ1-1
v_gene: TRBV5-1
abundance: .
CDR3nt: TGCGCCAGCCGTTGGTCAGGGAAGGTGGACACTGAAGCTTTCTTT
CDR3aa: CASRWSGKVDTEAFF

d_gene: .
j_gene: TRBJ1-1
v_gene: TRBV28
abundance: .
CDR3nt: TGTGCCAGCAGTTCGGGAAACACTGAAGCTTTCTTT
CDR3aa: CASSSGNTEAFF

d_gene: TRBD2
j_gene: TRBJ2-1
v_gene: TRBV2
abundance: .
CDR3nt: TGTGCCAGCGCCGGGACTAGCGGGAGGGTATCGTACAATGAGCAGTTCTTC
CDR3aa: CASAGTSGRVSYNEQFF

d_gene: TRBD1
j_gene: TRBJ2-5
v_gene: TRBV6-5
abundance: .
CDR3nt: TGTGCCAGCAGTCACAGGGGTCCCCGAGAGACCCAGTACTTC
CDR3aa: CASSHRGPRETQYF

d_gene: TRBD2
j_gene: TRBJ2-7
v_gene: TRBV27
abundance: .
CDR3nt: TGTGCCAGCAGTCCCCTTGTAGCGGGAGCAATCAACGAGCAGTACTTC
CDR3aa: CASSPLVAGAINEQYF

d_gene: .
j_gene: TRBJ2-2
v_gene: TRBV14
abundance: few
CDR3nt: TGTGCCAGCAGCTTGAACTTCAGGGAGCTGTTTTTT
CDR3aa: CASSLNFRELFF

d_gene: TRBD2
j_gene: TRBJ2-1
v_gene: TRBV9
abundance: .
CDR3nt: TGTGCCAGCAGCGTAGTGGGACTATTAGGGGATGAGCAGTTCTTC
CDR3aa: CASSVVGLLGDEQFF

d_gene: TRBD1
j_gene: TRBJ2-7
v_gene: TRBV29-1
abundance: once
CDR3nt: TGCAGCGTGACAGGGCATCGGTACGAGCAGTACTTC
CDR3aa: CSVTGHRYEQYF

d_gene: .
j_gene: TRBJ2-5
v_gene: TRBV5-4
abundance: .
CDR3nt: TGTGCCAGCAGCTTGAGCGAGGAGACCCAGTACTTC
CDR3aa: CASSLSEETQYF

d_gene: TRBD2
j_gene: TRBJ2-1
v_gene: TRBV6-4
abundance: .
CDR3nt: TGTGCCAGCAGTCAAGCCGGGACTAGTGGATACAATGAGCAGTTCTTC
CDR3aa: CASSQAGTSGYNEQFF

d_gene: .
j_gene: TRBJ2-3
v_gene: TRBV30
abundance: .
CDR3nt: TGTGCCTGGAGTTTACGGGCGCCCCCGGAGGAGTATTTT
CDR3aa: CAWSLRAPPEEYF

d_gene: .
j_gene: TRBJ2-7
v_gene: TRBV10-3
abundance: .
CDR3nt: TGTGCCATCAGTCAGGGGCTCTCCTACGAGCAGTACTTC
CDR3aa: CAISQGLSYEQYF

d_gene: TRBD2
j_gene: TRBJ2-5
v_gene: TRBV27
abundance: .
CDR3nt: TGTGCCAGCAGTCTAGGGACTAGCGGGGACCAAGAGACCCAGTACTTC
CDR3aa: CASSLGTSGDQETQYF